One and the same sample provided the 9 T cell receptor beta chains below, sequenced in a study of blood T cells in healthy people across ages. Primers used in a second PCR of roughly 6 to 12 cycles were a sample-barcoded 5' primer and a J-beta primer mix. Each CDR3 protein is one row after TCRdb ran MiXCR on the 5' RACE reads. The sample holds around 520,000 distinct CDR3 sequences, roughly a quarter seen once. Separately, the same data were catalogued under a study of T cells of mothers and their children.

Sequenced input: blood. These receptors were collected from a boy under 10 years old in good health.

The J gene is TRBJ2-5, the V gene TRBV4-3; D remains unclear. Germline V gene sequence: CDR1 LGHNA, CDR2 YSLEER. There are 13 residues in the CDR3. V shed 2 bases and J shed 3 bases, with 7 bases lying between them. The CDR3 sequence: CASSQRTEETQYF. CDR3 nucleotides: TGCGCCAGCAGCCAACGTACCGAAGAGACCCAGTACTTC.

The chain combines TRBV10-3 with TRBJ2-1; no reliable D call. The CDR3 is 15 residues long. CDR1 is ENHRY, CDR2 SYGVKD, per germline. V was cut by 2 bases and J by 0 bases, with 8 bases left in between. CDR3 amino acids: CAISERASSYNEQFF. The DNA of the CDR3 is TGTGCCATCAGTGAGCGAGCCAGCTCCTACAATGAGCAGTTCTTC.

This clonotype was seen only a few times. The rearrangement joins TRBV7-9 to TRBJ2-1; 7 bases line up with TRBD2. The CDR3 has 13 amino acids. Germline lookup yields CDR1 SEHNR and CDR2 FQNEAQ (reference sequence). The junction had 4 bases not matched to a gene; V was cut back by 1 base and J by 10 bases. The CDR3 region has the DNA TGTGCCAGCAGCTTAGGGCGGGAGTGGGAGCAGTTCTTC. Amino acids: CASSLGREWEQFF. The full variable domain, in which reference TRBV7-9 and TRBJ2-1 provide the parts outside the CDR3, is DTGVSQNPRHKITKRGQNVTFRCDPISEHNRLYWYRQTLGQGPEFLTYFQNEAQLEKSRLLSDRFSAERPKGSFSTLEIQRTEQGDSAMYLCASSLGREWEQFFGPGTRLTVL.

The J gene is TRBJ2-7, the V gene TRBV20-1; D ambiguous. CDR3 length equals 11 residues. The germline gives CDR1 DFQATT, CDR2 SNEGSKA (reference sequence). Trimming left V 4 bases short and J 5 bases short, with 9 bases between. For the CDR3, the DNA is TGCAGTGCTACGGCGCGTGACGAGCAGTACTTC. Its protein is CSATARDEQYF.

The chain carries TRBV7-2 and TRBJ2-2, with 9 bases that match TRBD1. Germline CDR1 reads SGHTA; CDR2 reads FQGNSA. The CDR3 sequence is 15 residues long. The V segment lost 6 bases and the J segment 6 bases; nucleotides outside the gene matches: 8. CDR3 region: CASRGTGGISGELFF. In nucleotides, the CDR3 is TGTGCCAGCAGAGGCACAGGGGGCATATCCGGGGAGCTGTTTTTT.

The chain recombines TRBV3-1 with TRBJ2-5; D unclear. The last part of the DNA fits TRBJ2-1 better; the J call may be wrong. Germline V CDR1 and CDR2: LGHDT, YNNKEL (reference sequence). The CDR3 totals 13 residues. CDR3 region: CASSQSAENEQFF. DNA for the CDR3: TGTGCCAGCAGCCAAAGTGCGGAGAATGAGCAGTTCTTC.

The V gene is TRBV10-3, the J gene TRBJ2-7; D is perhaps TRBD1 (6 bases). The CDR3 consists of 14 residues. The germline V gene encodes CDR1 ENHRY and CDR2 SYGVKD. V was trimmed by 2 bases and J by 4 bases, leaving 12 bases between them. In DNA, the CDR3 is TGTGCCATCAGTGAGGGGGCAGGGGTGTACGAGCAGTACTTC. Encoded protein: CAISEGAGVYEQYF.

A few counts support this clonotype. The chain has TRBV9 and TRBJ2-5; a weak D match, TRBD2 (5 bases). Germline V gives CDR1 SGDLS, CDR2 YYNGEE. V lost 3 bases to trimming and J lost 5 bases, with 11 bases between them. The CDR3 is made up of 13 amino acids. CDR3 region: CASSAPGSETQYF. CDR3 bases: TGTGCCAGCAGCGCCCCGGGGTCGGAGACCCAGTACTTC.

This clonotype was seen just once. The V and J genes are TRBV10-3 and TRBJ1-2; TRBD1 agrees at 8 bases. The V gene end was trimmed by 3 bases and the J gene end by 4 bases; junction bases not matched to a gene: 7. The CDR3 has 15 residues. The germline V gene has CDR1 ENHRY and CDR2 SYGVKD. The CDR3 spells CAISEGVDRGYGYTF. CDR3 sequence (DNA): TGTGCCATCAGTGAAGGGGTCGACAGGGGCTATGGCTACACCTTC.